The 10 T cell receptor beta chains listed next were all sequenced from one sample in a study of cytomegalovirus exposure and HLA in healthy donors. PCR involved 60 Vbeta and 13 Jbeta primers. Libraries were prepared by immunoSEQ multiplex PCR; TCRdb keeps only in-frame clonotypes and omits some of them. Among 90,000 or so clones listed, around four fifths were seen once. Material: PBMCs. These receptors all stem from a woman aged 40 to 50 in good health and CMV-seronegative.

The chain couples TRBV6-1 to TRBJ2-5, with 7 bases that match TRBD2. Germline V CDR1 and CDR2: MNHNS, SASEGT. With V trimmed by 7 bases and J by 0 bases, 8 bases remained unmatched. This CDR3 region has 15 residues. The CDR3 sequence is CASTPGLFNQETQYF. In nucleotides, the CDR3 is TGTGCCAGCACCCCGGGACTATTTAACCAAGAGACCCAGTACTTC.

The genes are TRBV6-6 and TRBJ2-3; 12 bases align to TRBD2. J gave up 5 bases and V 6 bases, and 9 bases lay outside the gene matches. Germline CDR1 is MNHNY and CDR2 is SVGAGI (reference sequence). CDR3 length equals 16 residues. The CDR3 DNA is TGTGCCAGCAGCCACGGACTAGCGGGATCCGGAGATACGCAGTATTTT. Its protein is CASSHGLAGSGDTQYF.

This clone has a handful of counts. This sequence joins TRBV15 and TRBJ2-6; D may be TRBD2 (5 bases). Germline V gives CDR1 LNHNV, CDR2 YYDKDF (reference sequence). The CDR3 loop spans 14 amino acids. V was cut by 9 bases and J by 2 bases, with 11 bases left in between. CDR3 bases: TGTGCCACAAACAAGGGAGCTGGGGCCAACGTCCTGACTTTC. This gives the protein CATNKGAGANVLTF.

In this sample, this clone turned up a few times. The chain has TRBV6-4 and TRBJ2-1; TRBD2 agrees at 14 bases. Germline CDR1 and CDR2: MRHNA and SNTAGT. The CDR3 runs 16 residues. Trimming at V came to 3 bases and at J to 8 bases, leaving 6 bases not matched to a gene. DNA for the CDR3: TGTGCCAGCAGTGAATCCGGGACTAGCGGGGGAGATGAGCAGTTCTTC. Translated: CASSESGTSGGDEQFF.

V gene TRBV27 combines with J gene TRBJ2-1, with TRBD2 identical over 12 bases. This CDR3 has 22 residues. The V and J ends lost 2 bases and 4 bases, in that order; junction bases with no gene match: 21. Germline CDR1 MNHEY, CDR2 SMNVEV (reference sequence). The CDR3 DNA reads TGTGCCAGCAGTTTAACTATCCCCGGGGGACTAGCGGGTGGCGGCCGGTACAATGAGCAGTTCTTC. Translated: CASSLTIPGGLAGGGRYNEQFF.

This chain uses TRBV9 with TRBJ2-1, with 7 bases aligning to TRBD1. J lost 7 bases, V lost 3 bases, and 10 bases had no gene match. This CDR3 comprises 15 residues. From germline, CDR1 is SGDLS and CDR2 YYNGEE. The CDR3 reads CASSANDRVMNEQFF. The CDR3 DNA reads as TGTGCCAGCAGCGCTAACGACAGGGTAATGAATGAGCAGTTCTTC.

This chain's CDR3 is CASSKGGGLNTEAFF. CDR3 nucleotide sequence: TGTGCCAGCAGCAAGGGGGGGGGTCTCAACACTGAAGCTTTCTTT. This rearrangement joins TRBV7-3 to TRBJ1-1; the D gene is possibly TRBD1 (6 bases). The CDR3 length is 15 residues. Trimming left V 5 bases short and J 2 bases short, with 15 bases between. The germline V gene has CDR1 SGHTA and CDR2 FQGTGA.

The chain is built from TRBV28 and TRBJ1-5, with a possible D match to TRBD1 (5 bases). V gave up 5 bases and J gave up 5 bases, with 13 bases separating them. This CDR3 spans 14 amino acids. Germline-derived CDR1 and CDR2 are MDHEN and SYDVKM. The CDR3 loop is CASSTTESYQPQHF. DNA of the CDR3: TGTGCCAGCAGTACGACAGAATCTTATCAGCCCCAGCATTTT.

The chain recombines TRBV5-1 with TRBJ2-5; 7 nucleotides match TRBD1. The trim removed 4 bases at V and 2 bases at J, leaving 2 bases unmatched. The CDR3 is 13 residues long. Per the germline V gene, CDR1 is SGHRS and CDR2 is YFSETQ. Here the CDR3 DNA reads TGCGCCAGCAGCCGGGGACAGCAAGAGACCCAGTACTTC. This encodes CASSRGQQETQYF.

This clone was detected a few times. The chain uses TRBV25-1 and TRBJ2-7, with 8 bases that match TRBD1. V dropped 6 bases and J dropped 0; count of bases not matched to a gene: 4. Germline V gives CDR1 MGHDK, CDR2 SYGVNS. The CDR3 runs 14 residues. CDR3 residues: CASRGTGPSYEQYF. The CDR3 nucleotides are TGTGCCAGCAGGGGGACAGGACCCTCCTACGAGCAGTACTTC.